Presented here are 21 T cell receptor beta chains from one specimen sequenced in a study of response to subunit inactivated influenza vaccine. One entry per CDR3 protein results from TCRdb running MiXCR on the RT-PCR reads. Of roughly 780,000 distinct CDR3 sequences listed, about 18% are singletons. Sequenced here: PBMCs from blood, sampled approximately 5 days after vaccination. All receptors come from a man aged 50-60 years who received an inactivated influenza vaccine.

Only a few counts were recorded for this clonotype. The rearrangement joins TRBV27 to TRBJ2-3, with no clear D. Germline assignment: CDR1 MNHEY and CDR2 SMNVEV (reference sequence). With 4 bases removed from V and 1 base from J, the gap between germline ends came to 9 bases. The CDR3 consists of 14 residues. This CDR3 is CASSSEDGTDTQYF. As DNA, the CDR3 is TGTGCCAGCAGTTCCGAGGATGGCACAGATACGCAGTATTTT.

The rearrangement links TRBV7-2 to TRBJ2-2; the D is unclear. The CDR3 covers 15 residues. V was pared by 1 base and J by 6 bases, with 12 bases between. The V gene's germline CDR1 is SGHTA and CDR2 FQGNSA. CDR3 bases: TGTGCCAGCAGCTTAGTAGGCCCCCAGGCCGGGGAGCTGTTTTTT. This gives the protein CASSLVGPQAGELFF.

J is TRBJ1-4 and V is TRBV12-3 or TRBV12-4, with a weak D call TRBD1 (5 bases). The CDR3 spans 15 residues. V lost 2 bases and J 5 bases, leaving 12 bases between the germline ends. This CDR3 is CASSLSGRDNEKLFF. CDR3 coding DNA: TGTGCCAGCAGTTTATCTGGGAGGGACAATGAAAAACTGTTTTTT.

A few counts support this clonotype. This may arise from a read error, as a much more abundant clone is one base away. This chain joins TRBV29-1 and TRBJ1-1; D may be TRBD1 (5 bases). Looked up from germline, CDR1 is SQVTM and CDR2 is ANQGSEA. The CDR3 extends over 12 amino acids. Trimming left V 4 bases short and J 1 base short, with 7 bases between. CDR3 in DNA: TGCAGCGTTGTCGGGGGGAACACTGAAGCTTTCTTT. It is translated as CSVVGGNTEAFF. Complete variable domain (other parts from reference TRBV29-1 and TRBJ1-1): SAVISQKPSRDICQRGTSLTIQCQVDSQVTMMFWYRQQPGQSLTLIATANQGSEATYESGFVIDKFPISRPNLTFSTLTVSNMSPEDSSIYLCSVVGGNTEAFFGQGTRLTVV.

This clonotype has more than one count but fewer than ten. This chain joins TRBV4-3 and TRBJ1-2; no firm D call. The CDR3 consists of 14 residues. Trimming pared 1 base from V and 6 bases from J, leaving 12 bases between. Germline V gene sequence: CDR1 LGHNA, CDR2 YSLEER. The CDR3 sequence: CASSQVYGGHGYTF. The CDR3 bases are TGCGCCAGCAGCCAAGTTTATGGTGGGCATGGCTACACCTTC.

This clonotype was observed a few times. A junction end diverges from the germline sequence, so it may reflect a read error. V is TRBV4-3 and J is TRBJ2-3; tentatively, D is TRBD1 (8 bases). Germline values: CDR1 LGHNA, CDR2 YSLEER. The CDR3 loop spans 17 amino acids. CDR3 amino acids: CASSQAPGQGGGDTQYF. The CDR3 DNA follows: TGCGCCAGCAGCCAGGCGCCCGGACAGGGAGGGGGAGATACACAGTATTTT.

The V call is TRBV7-2, the J call TRBJ2-1, with D maybe TRBD1 (6 bases). The CDR3 totals 14 residues. The V end was cut by 8 bases, the J end by 0 bases, with 11 bases between. Germline V lookup: CDR1 SGHTA, CDR2 FQGNSA. CDR3 DNA sequence: TGTGCCAGCGGCACAGGGTCCTCCTACAATGAGCAGTTCTTC. Translated, it gives CASGTGSSYNEQFF.

The CDR3 loop is CSAIPLAGGNNEQFF. In DNA, the CDR3 is TGCAGTGCCATACCACTAGCGGGGGGCAACAATGAGCAGTTCTTC. The V gene is TRBV20-1, the J gene TRBJ2-1; 12 bases match TRBD2. This CDR3 contains 15 residues. V shed 6 bases, J shed 5 bases, and the junction held 8 bases outside the gene matches. In germline, CDR1 is DFQATT, CDR2 SNEGSKA (reference sequence).

This clonotype has only a few counts. V gene TRBV15 combines with J gene TRBJ2-3; 7 bases match TRBD2. J gave up 4 bases and V 1 base, and 8 bases lay outside the gene matches. This CDR3 region has 16 residues. CDR1 is LNHNV and CDR2 is YYDKDF in the germline V gene (reference sequence). The CDR3 DNA is TGTGCCACCAGCAGAGGATTGGGGAGGGTAGCAGATACGCAGTATTTT. It translates to CATSRGLGRVADTQYF.

This clonotype was picked up a small number of times. The V call is TRBV27, the J call TRBJ2-1; no reliable D call. Trimming took 3 bases from V and 1 from J, leaving 10 bases between them. Germline V gives CDR1 MNHEY, CDR2 SMNVEV (reference sequence). The CDR3 is 15 amino acids. CDR3 coding DNA: TGTGCCAGCAGTTTTGGCAGTACTTCCTACAATGAGCAGTTCTTC. It encodes CASSFGSTSYNEQFF.

Only a few counts were recorded for this clonotype. This chain links TRBV6-2 or TRBV6-3 with TRBJ1-5, with a tentative D call TRBD1 (5 bases). The CDR3 extends over 17 amino acids. Trimming removed 1 base from V and 0 bases from J, with 13 bases in between. Germline V gene data show CDR1 as MNHEY and CDR2 as SVGEGT. CDR3 coding DNA: TGTGCCAGCAGTTACTTATCGGGACTGAATAGCAATCAGCCCCAGCATTTT. It yields the protein CASSYLSGLNSNQPQHF.

This clonotype turned up a few times. The rearrangement joins TRBV25-1 to TRBJ2-6, with D perhaps matching TRBD1 or TRBD2 (7 bases each). With 9 bases removed from V and 0 bases from J, the gap between germline ends came to 15 bases. CDR1 is MGHDK, CDR2 SYGVNS, per germline. This CDR3 is built from 16 residues. CDR3 in amino acids: CARGGGLISGANVLTF. The CDR3 region has the DNA TGTGCCAGGGGAGGGGGCCTGATCTCTGGGGCCAACGTCCTGACTTTC.

This clonotype was detected only a few times. The gene calls are TRBV6-2 or TRBV6-3 and TRBJ2-7, with D maybe TRBD1 (6 bases). The germline gives CDR1 MNHEY, CDR2 SVGEGT. The CDR3 spans 15 residues. Trimming removed 3 bases from V and 3 bases from J, with 15 bases in between. The CDR3 DNA reads TGTGCCAGCAGTTATTACGGGACACCAAACTACGAGCAGTACTTC. It is translated as CASSYYGTPNYEQYF.

The chain is built from TRBV24-1 and TRBJ2-1; a possible D gene is TRBD2 (6 bases). The CDR3 runs to 13 residues. V was clipped by 9 bases and J by 2 bases, with 10 bases between them. The V gene's germline CDR1 is KGHDR and CDR2 SFDVKD. The CDR3 sequence is CATGGLTYNEQFF. The CDR3, as DNA: TGTGCCACCGGGGGGTTAACCTACAATGAGCAGTTCTTC.

This clonotype was seen a handful of times. The chain carries TRBV4-2 and TRBJ2-3, with 11 bases aligning to TRBD2. Per the germline V gene, CDR1 is LGHNA and CDR2 is YNFKEQ. Trimming cost V 4 bases and J 4 bases; bases outside gene matches: 4. The CDR3 spans 15 residues. The chain's CDR3 is CASSPTSGGADTQYF. The CDR3 DNA sequence: TGTGCCAGCAGCCCTACTAGCGGGGGCGCAGATACGCAGTATTTT.

The chain recombines TRBV5-1 with TRBJ2-3; 7 positions agree with TRBD1. The germline V gene has CDR1 SGHRS and CDR2 YFSETQ. CDR3 length: 11 residues. V lost 4 bases to trimming and J lost 13 bases; unmatched junction nucleotides: 6. The CDR3 nucleotides are TGCGCCAGCAGCCCCGGACAGGTTGAGTATTTT. It codes for CASSPGQVEYF.

The genes are TRBV24-1 and TRBJ2-1; 9 bases are a match to TRBD1. With 4 bases clipped from V and 2 bases from J, the junction kept 8 bases outside the gene matches. CDR1 is KGHDR, CDR2 SFDVKD, per germline. The CDR3 consists of 17 residues. CDR3 nucleotide sequence: TGTGCCACCAGTGAAGAACAGGGGGCGTTGGCCTACAATGAGCAGTTCTTC. It yields the protein CATSEEQGALAYNEQFF.

This clonotype was seen a handful of times. This chain joins TRBV20-1 and TRBJ2-7, with 10 bases matching TRBD2. With 4 bases clipped from V and 1 base from J, the junction kept 7 bases outside the gene matches. The V gene's germline CDR1 is DFQATT and CDR2 SNEGSKA (reference sequence). The CDR3 spans 15 residues. The CDR3 region has the DNA TGCAGTGCTAAATTGGCTAGCGGGGGATCCTACGAGCAGTACTTC. It yields the protein CSAKLASGGSYEQYF.

This clonotype was picked up a small number of times. Given the absence of the conserved phenylalanine or tryptophan at the CDR3 end, a read error is likely. The limits of the CDR3 on the DNA are not certain, so only TCRdb's listed CDR3 is given. The CDR3: CSARSVNTGQPEI. The chain links TRBV20-1 to TRBJ2-7; the table's D gene call, TRBD1, was not cross checked with the DNA. Germline V gene data show CDR1 as DFQATT and CDR2 as SNEGSKA (reference sequence). Ends included, the CDR3 has 13 residues.

The genes are TRBV25-1 and TRBJ2-6; D unclear. The V end lost 2 bases, the J end lost 0 bases, and 2 bases lay between the germline ends. Germline CDR1 MGHDK, CDR2 SYGVNS. CDR3 length equals 14 residues. In DNA form, the CDR3 reads TGTGCCAGCAGTGAACACTCTGGGGCCAACGTCCTGACTTTC. This sequence encodes CASSEHSGANVLTF.

The chain combines TRBV6-2 or TRBV6-3 with TRBJ2-1; possibly TRBD1 for D (5 bases). In germline, CDR1 is MNHEY, CDR2 SVGEGT. V gave up 6 bases and J gave up 7 bases, with 16 bases separating them. This CDR3 is built from 14 residues. CDR3 DNA: TGTGCCAGCAGCGAGAAGGGGTTGAGTAATGAGCAGTTCTTC. Translation: CASSEKGLSNEQFF.